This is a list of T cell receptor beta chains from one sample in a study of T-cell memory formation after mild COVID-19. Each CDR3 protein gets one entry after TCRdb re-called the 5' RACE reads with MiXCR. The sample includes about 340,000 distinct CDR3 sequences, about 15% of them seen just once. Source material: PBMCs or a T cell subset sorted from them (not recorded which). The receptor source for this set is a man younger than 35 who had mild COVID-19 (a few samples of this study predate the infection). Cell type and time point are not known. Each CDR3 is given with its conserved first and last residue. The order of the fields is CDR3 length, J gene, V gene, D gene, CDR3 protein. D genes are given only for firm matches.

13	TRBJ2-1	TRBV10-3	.	CAIGERQGNEQFF
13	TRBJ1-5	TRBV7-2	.	CASSSLGDQPQHF
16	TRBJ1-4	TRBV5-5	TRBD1	CASRTGTGGMEEKLFF
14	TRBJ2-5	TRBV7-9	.	CASSPMTGVETQYF
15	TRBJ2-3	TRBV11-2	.	CASSSIAERTDTQYF
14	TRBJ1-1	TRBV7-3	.	CASSSAGSHTEAFF
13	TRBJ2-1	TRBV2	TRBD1	CASTPDRGDEQFF
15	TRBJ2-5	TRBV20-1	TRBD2	CSPQVAGGAGETQYF
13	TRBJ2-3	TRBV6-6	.	CASSGAYTDTQYF
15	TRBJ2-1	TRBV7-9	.	CASTTLRQGNNEQFF
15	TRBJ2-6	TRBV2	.	CASSAGSSGANVLTF
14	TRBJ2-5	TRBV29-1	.	CSVEKGAGRETQYF
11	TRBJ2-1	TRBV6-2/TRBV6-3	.	CASSQTDEQFF
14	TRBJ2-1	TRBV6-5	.	CASSYGGANNEQFF
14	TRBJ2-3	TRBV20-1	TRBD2	CSARAGGHLDTQYF